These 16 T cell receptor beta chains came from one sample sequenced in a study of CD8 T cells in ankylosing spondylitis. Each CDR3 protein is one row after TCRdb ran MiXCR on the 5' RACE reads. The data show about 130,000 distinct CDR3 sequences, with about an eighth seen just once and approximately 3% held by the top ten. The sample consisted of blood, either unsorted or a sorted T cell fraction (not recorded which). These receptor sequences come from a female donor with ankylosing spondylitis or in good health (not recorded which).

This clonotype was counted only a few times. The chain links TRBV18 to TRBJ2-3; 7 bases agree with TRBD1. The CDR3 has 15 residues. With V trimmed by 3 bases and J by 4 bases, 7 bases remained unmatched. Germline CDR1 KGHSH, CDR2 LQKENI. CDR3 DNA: TGTGCCAGCTCACCGATACAGGGGTCGTCAGATACGCAGTATTTT. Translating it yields CASSPIQGSSDTQYF.

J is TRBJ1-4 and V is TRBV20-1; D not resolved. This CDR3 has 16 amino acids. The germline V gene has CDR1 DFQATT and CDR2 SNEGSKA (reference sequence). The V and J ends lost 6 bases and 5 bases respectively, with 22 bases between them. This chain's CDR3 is CSAWDLAGARNEKLFF. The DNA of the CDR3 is TGCAGTGCATGGGATTTAGCGGGTGCTAGGAATGAAAAACTGTTTTTT.

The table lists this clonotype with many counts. The CDR3 nucleotides are TGCAGCGTTGAGTTATCAGGGATAACCGGGGAGCTGTTTTTT. It is translated as CSVELSGITGELFF. The genes are TRBV29-1 and TRBJ2-2; TRBD1 might be the D (5 bases). Trimming removed 3 bases from V and 5 bases from J, with 13 bases in between. The CDR3 extends over 14 amino acids. Germline assignment: CDR1 SQVTM and CDR2 ANQGSEA.

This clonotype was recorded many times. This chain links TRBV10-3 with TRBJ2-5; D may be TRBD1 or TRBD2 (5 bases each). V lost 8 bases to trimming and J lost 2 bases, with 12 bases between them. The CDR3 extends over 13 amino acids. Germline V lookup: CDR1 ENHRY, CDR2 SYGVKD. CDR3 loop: CAISGTVQETQYF. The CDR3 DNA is TGTGCCATCTCCGGGACGGTGCAAGAGACCCAGTACTTC.

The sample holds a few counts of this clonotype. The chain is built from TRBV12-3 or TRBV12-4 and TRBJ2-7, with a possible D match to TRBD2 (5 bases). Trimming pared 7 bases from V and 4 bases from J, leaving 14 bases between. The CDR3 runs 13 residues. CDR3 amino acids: CASTSKGVYEQYF. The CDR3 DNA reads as TGTGCCAGCACCTCGAAGGGAGTTTACGAGCAGTACTTC.

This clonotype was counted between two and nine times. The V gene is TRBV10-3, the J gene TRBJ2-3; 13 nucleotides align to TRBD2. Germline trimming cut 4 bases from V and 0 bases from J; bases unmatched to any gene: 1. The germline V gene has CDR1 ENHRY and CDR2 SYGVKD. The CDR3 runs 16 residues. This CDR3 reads CAISVLAGGSTDTQYF. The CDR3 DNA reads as TGTGCCATCAGTGTACTAGCGGGAGGGAGCACAGATACGCAGTATTTT.

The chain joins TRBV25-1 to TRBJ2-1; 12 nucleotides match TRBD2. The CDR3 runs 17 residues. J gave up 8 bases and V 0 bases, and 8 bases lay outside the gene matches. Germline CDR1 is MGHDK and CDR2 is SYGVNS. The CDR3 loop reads CASSEYRLAGGGHEQFF. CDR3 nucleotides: TGTGCCAGCAGTGAATATCGGCTAGCGGGAGGGGGCCATGAGCAGTTCTTC.

The CDR3 bases are TGTGCCAGCAGCTTAGGGGAGCGATCACCCCTCCACTTT. Protein product: CASSLGERSPLHF. The V gene is TRBV7-2, the J gene TRBJ1-6; D is uncertain. CDR3 size: 13 residues. Germline loops: CDR1 SGHTA, CDR2 FQGNSA. V was pared by 1 base and J by 10 bases, with 8 bases between.

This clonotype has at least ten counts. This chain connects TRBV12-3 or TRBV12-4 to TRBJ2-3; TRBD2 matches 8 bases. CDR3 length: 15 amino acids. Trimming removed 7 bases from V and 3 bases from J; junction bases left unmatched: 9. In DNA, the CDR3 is TGTGCCAGCACCCGAAGAGCGGGAGCGACAGATACGCAGTATTTT. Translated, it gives CASTRRAGATDTQYF.

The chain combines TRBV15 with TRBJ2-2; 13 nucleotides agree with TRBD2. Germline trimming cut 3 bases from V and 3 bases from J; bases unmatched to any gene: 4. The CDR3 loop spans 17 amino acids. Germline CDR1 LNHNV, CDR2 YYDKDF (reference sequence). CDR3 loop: CATSSGLAGVYTGELFF. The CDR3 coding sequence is TGTGCCACCAGCAGTGGACTAGCGGGAGTTTACACCGGGGAGCTGTTTTTT.

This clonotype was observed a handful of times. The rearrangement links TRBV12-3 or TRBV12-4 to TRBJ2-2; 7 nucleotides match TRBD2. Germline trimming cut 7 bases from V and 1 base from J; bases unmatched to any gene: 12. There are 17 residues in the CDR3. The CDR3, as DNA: TGTGCCAGCACCCCTGGGCGGGGACTAAGGAACACCGGGGAGCTGTTTTTT. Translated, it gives CASTPGRGLRNTGELFF.

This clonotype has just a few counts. The CDR3 nucleotides are TGCGCCAGCAGCCAAGGCCGAGGACAGGGGATCTACAATGAGCAGTTCTTC. It is translated as CASSQGRGQGIYNEQFF. The V gene is TRBV4-1, the J gene TRBJ2-1; TRBD1 matches at 9 bases. This CDR3 spans 17 amino acids. Unmatched junction bases numbered 7, after V lost 1 base and J lost 3 bases. Germline values: CDR1 MGHRA, CDR2 YSYEKL.

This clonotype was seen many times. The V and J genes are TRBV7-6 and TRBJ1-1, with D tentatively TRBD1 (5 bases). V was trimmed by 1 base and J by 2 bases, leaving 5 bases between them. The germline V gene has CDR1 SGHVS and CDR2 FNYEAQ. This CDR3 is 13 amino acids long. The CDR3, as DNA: TGTGCCAGCAGCTTAGGGACAAACACTGAAGCTTTCTTT. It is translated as CASSLGTNTEAFF.

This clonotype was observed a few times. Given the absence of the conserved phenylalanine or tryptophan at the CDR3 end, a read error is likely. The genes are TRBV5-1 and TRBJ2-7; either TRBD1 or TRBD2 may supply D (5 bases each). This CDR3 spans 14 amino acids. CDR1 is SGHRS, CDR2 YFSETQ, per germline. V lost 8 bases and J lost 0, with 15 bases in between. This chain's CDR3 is CASGPGTGSYEQYL. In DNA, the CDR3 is TGCGCCAGTGGACCAGGGACGGGCTCCTACGAGCAGTACTTG.

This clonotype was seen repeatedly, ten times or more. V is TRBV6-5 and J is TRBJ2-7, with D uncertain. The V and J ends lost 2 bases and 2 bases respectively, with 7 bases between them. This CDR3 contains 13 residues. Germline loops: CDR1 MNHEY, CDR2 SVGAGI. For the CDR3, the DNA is TGTGCCAGCAGTTACGCCCCAACCTACGAGCAGTACTTC. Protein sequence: CASSYAPTYEQYF.

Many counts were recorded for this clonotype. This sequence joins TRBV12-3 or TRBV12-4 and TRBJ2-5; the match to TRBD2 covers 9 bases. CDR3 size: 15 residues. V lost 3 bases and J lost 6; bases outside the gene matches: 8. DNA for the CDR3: TGTGCCAGCAGTTTGGACGCGGGGGGGCGGAAGACCCAGTACTTC. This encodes CASSLDAGGRKTQYF.